This T cell receptor (beta chain) was sequenced in a study of T-cell reconstitution after alpha-beta-depleted transplantation in children. Unique molecular identifiers were incorporated during preparation of the TCRbeta library. TCRdb passed the PCR reads through MiXCR, listing each CDR3 protein once. Altogether around 800,000 distinct CDR3 sequences are present, approximately 15% being singletons, with the ten largest covering about 4.6%. The ends were cut back, 2 bases at V and 2 bases at J, with 14 bases in the middle. The CDR3 is 16 residues long. Broader study findings: Several patients had high TCRbeta diversity at day 60; it came from surviving recipient T cells and thymic progenitors. After transplant, at about two months, alpha-beta T cells were reportedly derived from several hundred expanded graft clones. The main origin of T-cell counts and diversity one year after transplant was newly produced T cells.

This clonotype was seen ten or more times. Its cognate antigen is unknown. The V call is TRBV12-3 or TRBV12-4, the J call TRBJ2-3, with D perhaps matching TRBD2 (6 bases). The sequence was collected from a male patient younger than 18 who had a stem cell transplant for acute lymphoblastic leukemia, so the T cells may come from the graft donor. This specimen consisted of PBMCs, mostly from graft donor cells, obtained 360 days after TCRalphabeta/CD19-depleted stem cell transplant. The CDR3 sequence: CASSLYGGGNTDTQYF. In nucleotides, the CDR3 is TGTGCCAGCAGTTTATACGGTGGCGGGAACACAGATACGCAGTATTTT.